What follows are 14 T cell receptor beta chains derived from one specimen sequenced in a study of cytomegalovirus exposure and HLA in healthy donors listed by TCRdb under 2017. Receptor libraries were prepared by the immunoSEQ multiplex PCR assay. For the multiplex PCR, a mixture combining 60 forward primers for TCR Vbeta segments and 13 reverse primers for TCR Jbeta segments was used. TCRdb stores this immuneACCESS table with in-frame sequences only. Part of the clones is absent; in the studies checked, under half of the shortfall reflects unresolved V genes, and no reason is known for the rest. Across this sample there are tens of thousands of clones, with 65% to 70% seen only once. Of the sample, less than 15% falls within the top ten clones. Material: PBMCs. The receptors originated from a male donor in good health and CMV-seropositive.

The rearrangement joins TRBV29-1 to TRBJ1-5; 7 bases are a match to TRBD1. Germline V gene data show CDR1 as SQVTM and CDR2 as ANQGSEA. After removal of 6 bases from V and 2 bases from J, the junction contained 4 bases not matched to a gene. This CDR3 spans 13 amino acids. CDR3 sequence: CSVIDRGNQPQHF. The CDR3 DNA sequence: TGCAGCGTGATTGACAGGGGCAATCAGCCCCAGCATTTT.

There are a few counts of this clone. The rearrangement links TRBV5-5 to TRBJ2-7; the D gene is possibly TRBD1 (5 bases). The CDR3 runs to 16 residues. Looked up from germline, CDR1 is SGHKS and CDR2 is YYEKEE (reference sequence). V lost 4 bases and J 3 bases, leaving 20 bases between the germline ends. The CDR3, as DNA: TGTGCCAGCAGCCCGCCTGGACAAGGAACTATCTACGAGCAGTACTTC. Its translation: CASSPPGQGTIYEQYF.

The chain recombines TRBV7-2 with TRBJ2-4; 8 positions agree with TRBD2. The CDR3 loop spans 15 amino acids. The V segment lost 2 bases and the J segment 6 bases; nucleotides outside the gene matches: 6. The germline V gene encodes CDR1 SGHTA and CDR2 FQGNSA. The chain's CDR3 is CASSLRGSGGNIQYF. DNA of the CDR3: TGTGCCAGCAGCTTAAGGGGAAGCGGGGGAAACATTCAGTACTTC. The full variable domain, completed using reference TRBV7-2 and TRBJ2-4, is GAGVSQSPSNKVTEKGKDVELRCDPISGHTALYWYRQSLGQGLEFLIYFQGNSAPDKSGLPSDRFSAERTGGSVSTLTIQRTQQEDSAVYLCASSLRGSGGNIQYFGAGTRLSVL.

This chain uses TRBV30 with TRBJ2-7; TRBD1 is a possible D gene (7 bases). This CDR3 contains 14 residues. The V gene's germline CDR1 is GTSNPN and CDR2 SVGIG (reference sequence). The V gene lost 0 bases and the J gene lost 6 bases, with 15 bases spanning the gap. The CDR3 bases are TGTGCCTGGAGTGTGGGTCAGGGGGGTGTCGAGCAGTACTTC. This sequence encodes CAWSVGQGGVEQYF.

The rearrangement uses TRBV5-1 and TRBJ2-7, with D possibly being TRBD2 (6 bases). Trimming took off 0 bases at V and 3 bases at J, with 13 bases between the two ends. The CDR3 loop spans 15 amino acids. Germline V gives CDR1 SGHRS, CDR2 YFSETQ. The CDR3 bases are TGCGCCAGCAGCTTGGGGGAACAGGACTACTACGAGCAGTACTTC. This gives the protein CASSLGEQDYYEQYF.

The rearrangement uses TRBV5-1 and TRBJ2-5, with 7 bases fitting TRBD2. J gave up 4 bases and V 4 bases, and 10 bases lay outside the gene matches. Germline CDR1 is SGHRS and CDR2 is YFSETQ. CDR3 length equals 15 residues. The CDR3 loop is CASSPGWVAGETQYF. The DNA of the CDR3 is TGCGCCAGCAGCCCCGGGTGGGTAGCGGGAGAGACCCAGTACTTC.

The gene calls are TRBV21-1 and TRBJ2-7; the tabulated D call, TRBD2, remains unverified against the DNA. TRBV21-1 is listed as a pseudogene. This CDR3 region has 16 residues. The CDR3 DNA follows: TGTGCCAGCAGCAAAGCGCTTTGGAGGGCGATCTACGAGCAGTACTTC. Translation gives CASSKALWRAIYEQYF.

This rearrangement joins TRBV19 to TRBJ1-5; no clear D. The CDR3 spans 14 residues. CDR1 is LNHDA and CDR2 is SQIVND in the germline V gene (reference sequence). V gave up 8 bases and J gave up 3 bases, with 14 bases separating them. Here the CDR3 reads CASALEADNQPQHF. The CDR3 DNA reads as TGTGCCAGTGCCCTCGAGGCCGACAATCAGCCCCAGCATTTT.

This clone was found a few times. This chain links TRBV7-3 with TRBJ1-4, with no clear D. Trimming took off 2 bases at V and 2 bases at J, with 18 bases between the two ends. Germline V lookup: CDR1 SGHTA, CDR2 FQGTGA. This CDR3 spans 18 amino acids. The CDR3 DNA follows: TGTGCCAGCAGCTTAGATCTCAGGATAGGAGGGACTAATGAAAAACTGTTTTTT. Encoded protein: CASSLDLRIGGTNEKLFF.

The CDR3 bases are TGTGCCGGCTCCGGGGGTATAATGTTCTACGAGCAGTACTTC. Its translation: CAGSGGIMFYEQYF. The chain recombines TRBV9 with TRBJ2-7; D possibly corresponds to TRBD2 (6 bases). Germline V gene lookup returns CDR1 SGDLS and CDR2 YYNGEE. This CDR3 region has 14 residues. V was pared by 10 bases and J by 3 bases, with 20 bases between. The full variable domain, rest sourced from reference TRBV9 and TRBJ2-7, is DSGVTQTPKHLITATGQRVTLRCSPRSGDLSVYWYQQSLDQGLQFLIQYYNGEERAKGNILERFSAQQFPDLHSELNLSSLELGDSALYFCAGSGGIMFYEQYFGPGTRLTVT.

The J gene is TRBJ1-1, the V gene TRBV6-5, with 7 bases that match TRBD1. Trimming at V came to 7 bases and at J to 1 base, leaving 3 bases not matched to a gene. Germline CDR1 MNHEY, CDR2 SVGAGI. The CDR3 has 13 residues. In nucleotides, the CDR3 is TGTGCCAGCAAGGGACAGAGGAACACTGAAGCTTTCTTT. This encodes CASKGQRNTEAFF.

The J gene is TRBJ2-5, the V gene TRBV4-1; the D is unclear. Germline V gene lookup returns CDR1 MGHRA and CDR2 YSYEKL. Trimming took 0 bases from V and 5 from J, leaving 10 bases between them. The CDR3 contains 14 residues. DNA of the CDR3: TGCGCCAGCAGCCAAGATCTTCGTCTGGAGACCCAGTACTTC. Protein sequence: CASSQDLRLETQYF.

The chain joins TRBV9 to TRBJ2-3, with 13 bases fitting TRBD2. CDR1 is SGDLS, CDR2 YYNGEE, per germline. V shed 1 base, J shed 2 bases, and the junction held 7 bases outside the gene matches. CDR3 length: 18 amino acids. The DNA for the CDR3 is TGTGCCAGCAGCGTATCAGGAGGACTAGCGGGAGCCACAGATACGCAGTATTTT. Amino acid sequence: CASSVSGGLAGATDTQYF.

This clone showed up just a few times. The chain has TRBV10-2 and TRBJ2-7, with a tentative D call TRBD2 (6 bases). The length of the CDR3 is 15 residues. V was shortened by 0 bases and J by 3 bases, with 12 bases between the two germline ends. Germline-derived CDR1 and CDR2 are WSHSY and SAAADI. The CDR3 here is CASSESFTSYYEQYF. In nucleotides, the CDR3 is TGCGCCAGCAGTGAGTCGTTCACTAGCTACTACGAGCAGTACTTC.